The 6 T cell receptor beta chains in this list originate from one sample, sequenced in a study of early T cells in non-severe SARS-CoV-2 infection. TCRdb re-derived calls from the 5' RACE reads in MiXCR, one entry per CDR3 protein. Of around 30,000 distinct CDR3 sequences in the sample, about 6.5% were seen once. Sequenced sample: whole blood. The source of these receptors is an adult who was a healthcare worker with PCR-confirmed SARS-CoV-2 infection or an uninfected control (not recorded which).

The rearrangement joins TRBV10-1 to TRBJ2-3; TRBD2 agrees at 8 bases. CDR3 length equals 15 residues. V shed 4 bases and J 2 bases; nucleotides not matched to a gene: 5. Looked up from germline, CDR1 is WNHNN and CDR2 is SYGVQD (reference sequence). CDR3 sequence (DNA): TGCGCCAGCAGTGGCGTGCGGGGGGTCACAGATACGCAGTATTTT. Residues: CASSGVRGVTDTQYF.

J is TRBJ1-5 and V is TRBV21-1. TRBV21-1 is a known pseudogene. The length of the CDR3 is 9 residues. CDR3 region: CAAAEAQHF. The CDR3 DNA sequence: TGTGCAGCAGCAGAGGCCCAGCATTTT.

This clonotype was seen at least ten times. The chain carries TRBV3-1 and TRBJ2-5; 9 nucleotides agree with TRBD2. The germline V gene has CDR1 LGHDT and CDR2 YNNKEL (reference sequence). The V segment lost 3 bases and the J segment 4 bases; nucleotides outside the gene matches: 9. CDR3 length: 16 amino acids. In DNA, the CDR3 is TGTGCCAGCAGCCATAATAGGTTACTAGCGGGAGAGACCCAGTACTTC. This sequence encodes CASSHNRLLAGETQYF.

This clonotype was observed many times. The V and J genes are TRBV10-1 and TRBJ2-3; D is ambiguous. The V and J ends lost 3 bases and 2 bases respectively, with 12 bases between them. Germline CDR1 is WNHNN and CDR2 is SYGVQD (reference sequence). The CDR3 covers 15 residues. CDR3 nucleotide sequence: TGCGCCAGCAGTGATCCAGGCTACCTCACAGATACGCAGTATTTT. It encodes CASSDPGYLTDTQYF.

This clonotype was found a few times. The junction departs from the called germline gene at one end, perhaps through a read error. The V and J genes are TRBV5-6 and TRBJ2-5; a weak D match, TRBD2 (5 bases). Germline loops: CDR1 SGHDT, CDR2 YYEEEE. CDR3 size: 13 residues. The CDR3 loop reads CASSLGSQETQYF. DNA of the CDR3: TGTGCCAGCAGTTTGGGGAGCCAAGAGACCCAGTACTTC.

At least ten counts were recorded for this clonotype. The rearrangement joins TRBV7-2 to TRBJ1-2; 11 bases fit TRBD1. This CDR3 comprises 14 residues. V trimming: 5 bases; J trimming: 8 bases; junction bases outside the gene matches: 7. In germline, CDR1 is SGHTA, CDR2 FQGNSA. The CDR3 DNA sequence: TGTGCCAGCAGCATTGGACAGGGGGCGGAAGGCTACACCTTC. It specifies CASSIGQGAEGYTF.